The clone carrying this T cell receptor beta chain was counted once. The antigen is undetermined. A single record per CDR3 protein comes from TCRdb applying MiXCR to the reads. The table includes around 710,000 distinct CDR3 sequences, almost 30% detected once. V dropped 1 base and J dropped 3 bases, with 10 bases sitting between them. The CDR3 loop spans 14 amino acids. CDR1 and CDR2 (germline): SGHDN, FVKESK. The data stem from a study of T cell repertoires in cytomegalovirus infection. Study background: Selected CMV epitopes included recently identified HLA-C-restricted ones as well as well-studied HLA-B-restricted ones. Public TCR beta signatures provided an indication of both CMV infection and a matching HLA type. Study results and limitations: The study found HLA-C-restricted CMV-specific TCR beta clonotypes dominating the ex vivo response. Summed frequency of shared TCR beta families picked out CMV carriers who also had the relevant HLA.

Sequenced here: cultured CD8+ T cells from PBMCs, sampled from culture after CMV antigen stimulation. This rearrangement joins TRBV14 to TRBJ2-7; no firm D call. The receptor's source is a human donor in good health (CMV status not recorded). Some clones in this sample may be carry-over from other donors' samples. The DNA for the CDR3 is TGTGCCAGCAGCCAAGCAAGGATTTTCTACGAGCAGTACGTC. Its protein product is CASSQARIFYEQYV.